Shown below are 8 T cell receptor beta chains from a single sample sequenced in a study of liver allograft versus peripheral blood T cells. In the study overall: Hepatic allograft T cell receptor repertoires were evaluated relative to those present in recipients' peripheral blood.

TCRdb reprocessed the reads with MiXCR, giving one entry per CDR3 protein. The sample includes roughly 2,500 distinct CDR3 sequences, roughly 15% of them seen just once. The receptors shown here come from a human patient who had a liver transplant. The graft donor may account for some of the T cells.

This clonotype is large within its sample. At one end, the junction sequence differs from germline, possibly due to a read error. V usage is TRBV10-2 and J usage is TRBJ1-2; 9 bases match TRBD1. There are 16 residues in the CDR3. Germline V gene sequence: CDR1 WSHSY, CDR2 SAAADI. The CDR3 loop reads CASSPQTGTGSYGYTF. In DNA form, the CDR3 reads TGTGCCAGCAGTCCTCAAACGGGGACAGGGAGCTATGGCTACACCTTC.

Judged by abundance, this clonotype is medium-sized. CDR3 nucleotides: TGTGCCAGCACCAACAGGGGGGGGAATGGCTACACCTTC. Its protein product is CASTNRGGNGYTF. The chain has TRBV11-2 and TRBJ1-2; 8 bases match TRBD1. The germline CDR1 and CDR2 sequences are SGHAT and FQNNGV. V dropped 7 bases and J dropped 6; count of bases not matched to a gene: 7. This CDR3 is 13 amino acids long.

This clonotype is labeled medium-sized (0.01 to 0.1%). J is TRBJ1-2 and V is TRBV20-1, with 7 bases that match TRBD1. This CDR3 comprises 14 residues. The germline V gene has CDR1 DFQATT and CDR2 SNEGSKA (reference sequence). V trimming: 5 bases; J trimming: 0 bases; junction bases outside the gene matches: 6. DNA of the CDR3: TGCAGTGCTTACCGACAGGGAGCTAACTATGGCTACACCTTC. It encodes CSAYRQGANYGYTF.

By frequency in the sample, this clonotype is medium-sized. The chain couples TRBV15 to TRBJ1-5; D is uncertain. CDR3 length equals 14 residues. Germline lookup yields CDR1 LNHNV and CDR2 YYDKDF (reference sequence). V was trimmed by 0 bases and J by 0 bases, leaving 3 bases between them. CDR3 sequence: CATSREDSNQPQHF. Written as DNA, the CDR3 is TGTGCCACCAGCAGAGAAGATAGCAATCAGCCCCAGCATTTT.

This clonotype has a count of ten or more. CDR3 residues: CAWSTKTGGPYEQYV. The CDR3 DNA reads TGTGCCTGGAGTACTAAGACAGGGGGCCCCTACGAGCAGTACGTC. The chain carries TRBV30 and TRBJ2-7; 10 bases map to TRBD1. Trimming removed 2 bases from V and 2 bases from J; junction bases left unmatched: 6. The CDR3 totals 15 residues. CDR1 is GTSNPN and CDR2 is SVGIG in the germline V gene (reference sequence).

This clonotype qualifies as medium-sized (0.01 to 0.1%). The V call is TRBV5-4, the J call TRBJ1-1; TRBD1 matches 7 bases. The CDR3 consists of 15 residues. In germline, CDR1 is SGHNT, CDR2 YYREEE (reference sequence). V dropped 0 bases and J dropped 4; count of bases not matched to a gene: 6. The CDR3 nucleotides are TGTGCCAGCAGCTTGGCACAGGGGTCTCCCACTGAAGCTTTCTTT. It is translated as CASSLAQGSPTEAFF. The whole variable domain, remainder taken from reference TRBV5-4 and TRBJ1-1, is ETGVTQSPTHLIKTRGQQVTLRCSSQSGHNTVSWYQQALGQGPQFIFQYYREEENGRGNFPPRFSGLQFPNYSSELNVNALELDDSALYLCASSLAQGSPTEAFFGQGTRLTVV.

This clonotype was found a few times. The V and J genes are TRBV2 and TRBJ1-2; D is unclear. Germline CDR1 and CDR2: SNHLY and FYNNEI. The CDR3 consists of 14 residues. The V gene lost 0 bases and the J gene lost 4 bases, with 9 bases spanning the gap. The CDR3 region has the DNA TGTGCCAGCAGTGAAGCGAGGTCGGCCTATGGCTACACCTTC. It translates to CASSEARSAYGYTF.

This clonotype turned up a few times. The rearrangement links TRBV27 to TRBJ2-7; no reliable D call. Trimming took 3 bases from V and 6 from J, leaving 15 bases between them. This CDR3 comprises 14 residues. The germline V gene has CDR1 MNHEY and CDR2 SMNVEV (reference sequence). CDR3 nucleotides: TGTGCCAGCAGTTTCGGGCAGTTCTTGGGCGAGCAGTACTTC. Protein: CASSFGQFLGEQYF.